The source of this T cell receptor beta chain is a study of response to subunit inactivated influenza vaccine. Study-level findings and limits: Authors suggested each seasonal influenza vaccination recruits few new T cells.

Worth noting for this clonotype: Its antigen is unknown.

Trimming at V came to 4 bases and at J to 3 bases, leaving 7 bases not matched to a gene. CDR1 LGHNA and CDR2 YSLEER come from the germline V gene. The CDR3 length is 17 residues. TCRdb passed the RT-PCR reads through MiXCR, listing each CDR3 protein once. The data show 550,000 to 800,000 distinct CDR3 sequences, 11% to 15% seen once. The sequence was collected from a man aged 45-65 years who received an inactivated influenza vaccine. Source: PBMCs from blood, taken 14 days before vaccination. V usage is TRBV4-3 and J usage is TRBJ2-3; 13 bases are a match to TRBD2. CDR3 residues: CASSLAGLAGRTDTQYF. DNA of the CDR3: TGCGCCAGCAGCCTAGCGGGACTAGCGGGACGAACAGATACGCAGTATTTT.